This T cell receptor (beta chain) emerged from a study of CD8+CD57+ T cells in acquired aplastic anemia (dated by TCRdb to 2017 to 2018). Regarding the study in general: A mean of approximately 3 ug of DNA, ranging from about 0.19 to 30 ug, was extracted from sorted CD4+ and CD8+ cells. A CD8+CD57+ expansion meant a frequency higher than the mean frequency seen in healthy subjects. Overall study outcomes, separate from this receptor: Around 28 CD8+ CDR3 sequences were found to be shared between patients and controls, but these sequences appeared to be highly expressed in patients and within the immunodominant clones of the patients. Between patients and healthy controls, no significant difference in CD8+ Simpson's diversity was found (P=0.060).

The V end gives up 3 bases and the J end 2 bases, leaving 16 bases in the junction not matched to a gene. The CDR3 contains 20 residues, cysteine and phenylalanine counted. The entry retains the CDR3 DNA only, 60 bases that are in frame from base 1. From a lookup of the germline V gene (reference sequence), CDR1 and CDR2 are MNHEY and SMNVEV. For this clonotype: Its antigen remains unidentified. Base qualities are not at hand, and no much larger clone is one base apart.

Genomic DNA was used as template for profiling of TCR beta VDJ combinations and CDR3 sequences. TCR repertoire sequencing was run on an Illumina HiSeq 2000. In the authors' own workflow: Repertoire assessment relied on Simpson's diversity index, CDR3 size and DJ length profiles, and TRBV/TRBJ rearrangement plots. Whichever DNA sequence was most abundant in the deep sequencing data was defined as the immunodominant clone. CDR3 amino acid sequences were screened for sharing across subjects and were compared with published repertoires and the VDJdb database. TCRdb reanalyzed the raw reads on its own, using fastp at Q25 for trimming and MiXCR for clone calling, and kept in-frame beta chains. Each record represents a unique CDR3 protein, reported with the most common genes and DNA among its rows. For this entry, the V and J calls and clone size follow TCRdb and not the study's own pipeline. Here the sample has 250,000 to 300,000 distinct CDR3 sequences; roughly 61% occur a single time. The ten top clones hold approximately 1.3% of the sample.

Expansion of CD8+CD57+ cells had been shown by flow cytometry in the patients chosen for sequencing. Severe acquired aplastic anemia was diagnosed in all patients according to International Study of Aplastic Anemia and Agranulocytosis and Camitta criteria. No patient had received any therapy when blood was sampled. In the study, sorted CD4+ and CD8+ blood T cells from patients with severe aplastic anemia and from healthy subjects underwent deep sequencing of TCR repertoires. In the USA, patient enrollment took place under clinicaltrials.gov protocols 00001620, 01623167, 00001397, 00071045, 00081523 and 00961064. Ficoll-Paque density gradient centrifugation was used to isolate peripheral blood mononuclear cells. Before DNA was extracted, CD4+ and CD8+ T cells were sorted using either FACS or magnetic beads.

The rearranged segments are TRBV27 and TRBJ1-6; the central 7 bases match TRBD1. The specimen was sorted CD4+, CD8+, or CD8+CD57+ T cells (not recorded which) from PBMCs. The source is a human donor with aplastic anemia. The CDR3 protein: CASSLGEQGKEWPYNSPLHF. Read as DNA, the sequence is TGTGCCAGCAGTTTGGGAGAACAGGGGAAGGAGTGGCCCTATAATTCACCCCTCCACTTT.